One and the same sample provided the 19 T cell receptor beta chains below, sequenced in a study of T cell responses to AZD1222 COVID-19 vaccine. Libraries were prepared by immunoSEQ multiplex PCR; TCRdb keeps only in-frame clonotypes and omits some of them. The sample has roughly 150,000 clones, over 75% seen once. Specimen: peripheral blood, collected on day 0 of AZD1222 vaccination. The receptors stem from an adult in good health.

This rearrangement joins TRBV7-8 to TRBJ2-1; D is possibly TRBD2 (6 bases). Germline V gives CDR1 SGHVS, CDR2 FQNEAQ. There are 18 residues in the CDR3. With 5 bases removed from V and 0 bases from J, the gap between germline ends came to 20 bases. The DNA for the CDR3 is TGTGCCAGCAGCCTCCTACCGACTAGGAGGAGCTCCTACAATGAGCAGTTCTTC. Translating it yields CASSLLPTRRSSYNEQFF.

V usage is TRBV6-5 and J usage is TRBJ1-6, with D unresolved. The length of the CDR3 is 14 residues. The V and J ends lost 2 bases and 14 bases respectively, with 16 bases between them. Looked up from germline, CDR1 is MNHEY and CDR2 is SVGAGI. The CDR3 sequence is CASSYKGRPTTLHF. DNA of the CDR3: TGTGCCAGCAGTTACAAGGGCCGACCAACCACCCTCCACTTT.

The V and J genes are TRBV2 and TRBJ1-5; no clear D. The CDR3 is 13 amino acids. V dropped 8 bases and J dropped 1 base, with 9 bases sitting between them. Germline CDR1 SNHLY, CDR2 FYNNEI. For the CDR3, the DNA is TGTGCCAGCGGTTACGAGAGCAATCAGCCCCAGCATTTT. Translating gives CASGYESNQPQHF.

The genes are TRBV28 and TRBJ2-7; 9 bases map to TRBD1. In germline, CDR1 is MDHEN, CDR2 SYDVKM. CDR3 length: 15 residues. V trimming: 6 bases; J trimming: 4 bases; junction bases outside the gene matches: 10. This CDR3 reads CASSPAGTGYYEQYF. CDR3 bases: TGTGCCAGCAGCCCAGCAGGGACAGGGTATTACGAGCAGTACTTC.

CDR3 DNA: TGTGCCAGCAGTTACGGCCCCGGGCAGGGCATAACACCCCTCCACTTT. Its protein product is CASSYGPGQGITPLHF. The genes are TRBV6-2 or TRBV6-3 and TRBJ1-6, with D possibly being TRBD1 (5 bases). The CDR3 sequence is 16 residues long. The germline V and J ends were trimmed by 2 bases and 11 bases, with 19 bases remaining between them. Per germline, CDR1 MNHEY and CDR2 SVGEGT.

This clone came up a few times. Other DNA sequences within the sample encode an identical CDR3. The chain couples TRBV12-3 or TRBV12-4 to TRBJ1-2, with D possibly being TRBD1 (5 bases). The CDR3 totals 12 residues. V lost 3 bases and J 4 bases, leaving 6 bases between the germline ends. CDR3 in DNA: TGTGCCAGCAGTTTCCAGGGCTATGGCTACACCTTC. This sequence encodes CASSFQGYGYTF.

This clone was seen a single time. V and J are TRBV11-3 and TRBJ1-6; 8 nucleotides align to TRBD1. The germline CDR1 and CDR2 sequences are SGHNT and YENEEA. CDR3 length: 14 residues. Trimming took 4 bases from V and 10 from J; bases not matched to a gene: 6. The CDR3 protein is CASSYRTGLSPLHF. Here the CDR3 DNA reads TGTGCCAGCAGCTATCGGACAGGGTTGTCACCCCTCCACTTT.

The chain carries TRBV3-1 (or the pseudogene TRBV3-2) and TRBJ2-5; the match to TRBD1 covers 8 bases. This CDR3 comprises 14 residues. Germline lookup yields CDR1 LGHDT and CDR2 YNNKEL (reference sequence). The V and J ends lost 3 bases and 3 bases, in that order; junction bases with no gene match: 3. CDR3 sequence: CASSQTGAEETQYF. The CDR3 DNA sequence: TGTGCCAGCAGCCAGACAGGGGCGGAAGAGACCCAGTACTTC.

This clone was detected only once. The chain has TRBV5-4 and TRBJ2-5; the D is unclear. CDR1 and CDR2 (germline): SGHNT, YYREEE (reference sequence). The CDR3 consists of 16 residues. V was pared by 0 bases and J by 2 bases, with 14 bases between. Written as DNA, the CDR3 is TGTGCCAGCAGCTTGGGAATAGACTTCTCGCAAGAGACCCAGTACTTC. Translation: CASSLGIDFSQETQYF.

This rearrangement joins TRBV19 to TRBJ1-2, with D maybe TRBD1 (5 bases). V was cut by 2 bases and J by 8 bases, with 18 bases left in between. Germline V CDR1 and CDR2: LNHDA, SQIVND (reference sequence). The CDR3 runs to 15 residues. CDR3 DNA: TGTGCCAGTAGTATAACCGGCGTCGGGGGGTACGGCTACACCTTC. It specifies CASSITGVGGYGYTF.

This chain joins TRBV6-2 or TRBV6-3 and TRBJ2-7; 11 bases align to TRBD2. The CDR3 has 17 amino acids. Germline lookup yields CDR1 MNHEY and CDR2 SVGEGT. With V trimmed by 2 bases and J by 1 base, 7 bases remained unmatched. The CDR3 DNA reads as TGTGCCAGCAGTTACGAAGTACTAGCGGGGGAATCCTACGAGCAGTACTTC. Translating gives CASSYEVLAGESYEQYF.

The chain recombines TRBV5-4 with TRBJ1-2, with D perhaps TRBD1 (6 bases). This CDR3 is built from 14 residues. CDR1 and CDR2 from the germline V gene are SGHNT and YYREEE (reference sequence). The V end was cut by 4 bases, the J end by 4 bases, with 14 bases between. CDR3 bases: TGTGCCAGCAGCAGTCTGGGGGGCGTCTATGGCTACACCTTC. The encoded protein is CASSSLGGVYGYTF. Drawing the rest from reference TRBV5-4 and TRBJ1-2, the complete variable domain is ETGVTQSPTHLIKTRGQQVTLRCSSQSGHNTVSWYQQALGQGPQFIFQYYREEENGRGNFPPRFSGLQFPNYSSELNVNALELDDSALYLCASSSLGGVYGYTFGSGTRLTVV.

The gene calls are TRBV28 and TRBJ1-5; 7 nucleotides agree with TRBD1. The CDR3 has 15 amino acids. CDR1 and CDR2 from the germline V gene are MDHEN and SYDVKM. V shed 10 bases and J 3 bases; nucleotides not matched to a gene: 12. CDR3 region: CATTGEDSPNQPQHF. DNA of the CDR3: TGTGCCACCACAGGGGAAGACAGCCCCAATCAGCCCCAGCATTTT.

This chain links TRBV5-1 with TRBJ2-7; TRBD2 might be the D (5 bases). With 1 base removed from V and 5 bases from J, the gap between germline ends came to 10 bases. The CDR3 has 13 amino acids. The germline V gene encodes CDR1 SGHRS and CDR2 YFSETQ. CDR3 DNA sequence: TGCGCCAGCAGCTTGAGGGAGAACCACGAGCAGTACTTC. It translates to CASSLRENHEQYF.

This chain connects TRBV5-4 to TRBJ1-4; D gene ambiguous. V lost 0 bases to trimming and J lost 5 bases, with 8 bases between them. Germline values: CDR1 SGHNT, CDR2 YYREEE (reference sequence). The CDR3 length is 14 residues. The CDR3 DNA sequence: TGTGCCAGCAGCTTGGCAGGAGCGAATGAAAAACTGTTTTTT. It encodes CASSLAGANEKLFF.

The chain employs TRBV29-1 and TRBJ2-2; TRBD1 matches at 7 bases. Germline trimming cut 3 bases from V and 0 bases from J; bases unmatched to any gene: 7. CDR3 length: 16 amino acids. From germline, CDR1 is SQVTM and CDR2 ANQGSEA. The CDR3 protein is CSVEVRDSANTGELFF. The DNA for the CDR3 is TGCAGCGTTGAGGTTCGGGACAGCGCGAACACCGGGGAGCTGTTTTTT.

This chain joins TRBV11-2 and TRBJ1-2, with a weak D call TRBD1 (5 bases). Per the germline V gene, CDR1 is SGHAT and CDR2 is FQNNGV. V shed 0 bases and J shed 4 bases, with 6 bases lying between them. This CDR3 spans 13 amino acids. DNA of the CDR3: TGTGCCAGCAGCTTAGAGGGGGGCTATGGCTACACCTTC. Protein product: CASSLEGGYGYTF.

This chain uses TRBV19 with TRBJ2-7; D is perhaps TRBD1 (6 bases). Germline CDR1 LNHDA, CDR2 SQIVND (reference sequence). CDR3 length: 17 amino acids. Deletions cut 5 bases from V and 5 bases from J, with 25 bases between. CDR3 sequence reads: CASSDQRYSGRGHEQYF. CDR3 nucleotides: TGTGCCAGTAGTGACCAAAGGTATTCAGGCAGGGGCCACGAGCAGTACTTC.

This rearrangement joins TRBV6-5 to TRBJ1-6, with D unresolved. Per germline, CDR1 MNHEY and CDR2 SVGAGI. Between the trimmed V and J ends, which lost 4 bases and 9 bases, there was a span of 13 bases. This CDR3 is 14 amino acids long. The CDR3 DNA is TGTGCCAGCAGTTCTACACGAGGAGTTTCACCCCTCCACTTT. Its protein product is CASSSTRGVSPLHF.